This T cell receptor (beta chain) was recovered during a study of a mutant IDH1 vaccine in newly diagnosed glioma (dated by TCRdb to the early 2020s). Study-level background: Vaccination started 4-6 weeks after radiotherapy alone, or was given together with temozolomide cycles in the groups whose treatment included chemotherapy. Longitudinal TCRB deep sequencing was done for about two dozen treated patients, wherever samples were available for exploratory analyses. Prior to enrollment, standard therapy consisting of radiotherapy alone, temozolomide alone, or radiochemotherapy with temozolomide had been administered to patients, with the combination being received by most patients. Peripheral blood samples were drawn at six visits, namely V03 (baseline), V05, V07, V10, V12 and V13. Of the approximately 35 treated patients, about 60% were male and about 38% were female, and the mean age was approximately 40 years. The week-35 safety follow-up was designated visit V12, and the week-47 end of study was designated visit V13.

Summary of the overall study and its limitations: The authors noted that analyses of patient blood samples could not be reproduced because of sample limitations. No apparent relationship was observed between pseudoprogression and alterations in the top peripheral T cell clonotypes detected by TCRB sequencing. Availability determined which PBMC samples were chosen for TCRB deep sequencing. Immune responses induced by the vaccine were seen in more than 85% of patients across multiple MHC alleles.

The sample's time point label, decoded: week 47, end of study. A 20-mer mutant IDH1 peptide at 300 micrograms in Montanide made up each vaccine dose, which was injected subcutaneously together with topical imiquimod. Eight vaccinations were administered to patients in weeks 1, 3, 5, 7, 11, 15, 19 and 23, corresponding to visits V03 through V10. Newly diagnosed WHO grade 3 or 4 IDH1-mutant astrocytomas showing loss of nuclear ATRX were present in the donors. The samples were drawn from NOA16, a multicentre, single-arm, open-label phase I trial in Germany that tested a mutant IDH1 peptide vaccine in humans for the first time. The DNeasy Blood and Tissue Kit was used to extract genomic DNA from EDTA blood for TCRB sequencing. As for this clone: What this receptor recognizes is not known. No base-level quality is on record; no much larger clone is a single base apart.

The library was prepared using the immunoSEQ multiplex PCR assay. Following the manufacturer's protocol, the hsTCRB Kit was used to amplify rearranged TCR beta chain sequences. An Illumina MiSeq was used to sequence the TCRB libraries. From the authors' description of their analysis: Demultiplexing, trimming and gene mapping were performed with the kit vendor's proprietary platform. The table comes from immuneACCESS by way of TCRdb, which keeps in-frame sequences with V and J called. Part of the clones is missing from these tables; in studies checked, under half for an unresolved V gene and the rest for unknown reasons. Clonal size and the V and J genes are those of that table, whereas D and trimming came from the DNA. The sample includes fewer than 60,000 clones, with roughly two thirds observed a single time. About 5% of the sample rests with the top ten. The CDR3 spans 16 residues, from the cysteine through the phenylalanine. Only CDR3 DNA is held: 48 bases, read in frame from base 1. CDR1 and CDR2 are drawn from the germline V gene (reference sequence): SGHNT, YYREEE. Between the V and J ends, shortened by 4 bases and 5 bases respectively, the junction contains 18 bases.

The TCR comes from a man between 35 and 55 years old with glioma. Some clones in this sample may be carry-over from other donors' samples. The specimen was peripheral blood mononuclear cells (PBMCs), collected from a glioma patient whose treatment included an IDH1 peptide vaccine. The sequence joins TRBV5-4 to TRBJ2-2; perhaps TRBD2 is the D gene, with 6 bases matching. The nucleotide sequence reads TGTGCCAGCAGCCCCTCTTGGAGGGACCAGACCGGGGAGCTGTTTTTT. This encodes CASSPSWRDQTGELFF.